This T cell receptor beta chain derives from a study of cytomegalovirus exposure and HLA in healthy donors. The sample holds a few counts of this clone. Antigen specificity is unknown. The ends lost 5 bases at V and 5 bases at J; junction bases unmatched: 2. This CDR3 contains 13 residues. Germline CDR1 and CDR2: SGHTA and FQGNSA. Whole-study results and caveats: Per published accounts, TCR beta sequences correctly predicted the HLA-A and HLA-B alleles of most subjects. In an earlier analysis, in some 500 donors, most V segments appeared productive either ~90% or ~30% of the time.

Primers for the PCR totalled 60 Vbeta and 13 Jbeta. Under the authors' procedure: A later analysis counted some 87 million unique TCR beta chains, around 10 million shared. TCRdb keeps only in-frame clones here, not all; method: immunoSEQ multiplex PCR. V, J and clone size derive from that table, while D and trimming were established from the DNA sequence. The sample has 150,000 or so clones; about 68% are singletons. The TCR comes from a female donor in good health and CMV-seronegative. The chain combines TRBV7-2 with TRBJ1-2, with 10 bases matching TRBD1. The specimen was PBMCs. The CDR3 DNA sequence: TGTGCCAGCAGCCAGGGACAGGGGTATGGCTACACCTTC. It encodes CASSQGQGYGYTF.